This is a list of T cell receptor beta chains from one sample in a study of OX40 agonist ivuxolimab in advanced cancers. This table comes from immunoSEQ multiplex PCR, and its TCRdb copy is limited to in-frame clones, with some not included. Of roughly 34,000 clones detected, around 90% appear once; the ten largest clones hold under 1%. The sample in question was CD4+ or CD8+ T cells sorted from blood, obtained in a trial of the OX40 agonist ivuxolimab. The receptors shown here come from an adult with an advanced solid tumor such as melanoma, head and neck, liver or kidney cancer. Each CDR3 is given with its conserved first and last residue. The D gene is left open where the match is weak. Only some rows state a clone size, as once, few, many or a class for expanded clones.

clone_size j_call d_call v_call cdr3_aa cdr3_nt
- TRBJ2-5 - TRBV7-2 CASSLGPEKTQYF TGTGCCAGCAGCTTGGGCCCTGAGAAGACCCAGTACTTC
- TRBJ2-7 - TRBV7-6 CASSPIGGKQYF TGTGCCAGCAGCCCAATTGGGGGTAAGCAGTACTTC
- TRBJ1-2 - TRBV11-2 CASSPFGVRYGYTF TGTGCCAGCAGCCCTTTCGGGGTAAGATATGGCTACACCTTC
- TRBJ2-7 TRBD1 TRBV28 CASSLPDRVREQYF TGTGCCAGCAGTTTACCCGACAGGGTGCGCGAGCAGTACTTC
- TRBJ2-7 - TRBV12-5 CASGSSTPGISHEQYF TGTGCTAGTGGTTCTTCAACCCCAGGGATCTCCCACGAGCAGTACTTC
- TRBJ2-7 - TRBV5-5 CASSPRGAVGSYEQYF TGTGCCAGCAGCCCCCGCGGGGCCGTCGGCTCCTACGAGCAGTACTTC
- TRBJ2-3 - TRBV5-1 CASSDRITDTQYF TGCGCCAGCAGCGACAGGATCACAGATACGCAGTATTTT
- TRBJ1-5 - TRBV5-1 CASSLGGTSNQPQHF TGCGCCAGCAGCTTAGGAGGGACTAGCAATCAGCCCCAGCATTTT
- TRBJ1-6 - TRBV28 CASSLPRGDSPLHF TGTGCCAGCAGTCTCCCCAGGGGCGATTCACCCCTCCACTTT
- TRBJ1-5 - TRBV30 CAWSAGFGQPQHF TGTGCCTGGAGTGCAGGGTTCGGACAGCCCCAGCATTTT
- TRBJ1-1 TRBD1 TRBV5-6 CASSLDRGLKNTEAFF TGTGCCAGCAGCTTGGACAGGGGATTAAAGAACACTGAAGCTTTCTTT
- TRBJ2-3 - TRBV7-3 CASSLTPGGTDTQYF TGTGCCAGCAGCTTAACGCCGGGAGGCACAGATACGCAGTATTTT
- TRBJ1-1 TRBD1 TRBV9 CASSLLPGQVSEAFF TGTGCCAGCAGCCTTCTCCCAGGACAGGTGTCTGAAGCTTTCTTT
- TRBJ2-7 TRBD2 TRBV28 CASKGLAYEQYF TGTGCCAGCAAGGGACTAGCGTACGAGCAGTACTTC
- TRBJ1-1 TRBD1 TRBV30 CAWGTAGGMNTEAFF TGTGCCTGGGGGACGGCAGGGGGCATGAACACTGAAGCTTTCTTT
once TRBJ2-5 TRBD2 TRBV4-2 CASSQEGGQETQYF TGTGCCAGCAGCCAAGAGGGGGGGCAAGAGACCCAGTACTTC
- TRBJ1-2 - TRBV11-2 CASSFDEGSVGGYTF TGTGCCAGCAGCTTCGACGAGGGAAGCGTAGGAGGCTACACCTTC
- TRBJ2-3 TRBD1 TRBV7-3 CASSRGGGQGGSDTQYF TGTGCCAGCAGCCGTGGGGGAGGACAGGGCGGTTCAGATACGCAGTATTTT
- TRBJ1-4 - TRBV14 CASSQGNPKSEKLFF TGTGCCAGCAGCCAAGGTAACCCGAAGAGTGAAAAACTGTTTTTT
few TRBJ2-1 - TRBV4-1 CASSIPNRIFSDEQFF TGCGCCAGCAGCATCCCGAACCGTATTTTCAGTGATGAGCAGTTCTTC
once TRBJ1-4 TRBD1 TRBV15 CATSRDRQGWEKLFF TGTGCCACCAGCAGAGATAGACAGGGATGGGAAAAACTGTTTTTT
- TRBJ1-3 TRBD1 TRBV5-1 CASSSDRLENTIYF TGCGCCAGCAGCTCGGACAGGCTTGAAAACACCATATATTTT